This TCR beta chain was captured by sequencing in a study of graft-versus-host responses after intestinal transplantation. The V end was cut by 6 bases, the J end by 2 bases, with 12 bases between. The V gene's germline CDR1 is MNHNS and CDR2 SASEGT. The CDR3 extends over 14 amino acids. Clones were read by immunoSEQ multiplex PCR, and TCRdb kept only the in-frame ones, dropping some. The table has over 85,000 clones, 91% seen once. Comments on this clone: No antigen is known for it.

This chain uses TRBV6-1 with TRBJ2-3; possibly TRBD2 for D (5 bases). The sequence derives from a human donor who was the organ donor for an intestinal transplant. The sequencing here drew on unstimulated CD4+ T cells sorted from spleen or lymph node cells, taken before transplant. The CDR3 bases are TGTGCCAGCAGGGAGGTTCCCCACACAGATACGCAGTATTTT. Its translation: CASREVPHTDTQYF.